Detailed here is one T cell receptor beta chain. The data originate from a study of T cell changes during pregnancy in multiple sclerosis. In germline, CDR1 is SGHTA, CDR2 FQGTGA. The CDR3 is 15 residues long. J gave up 7 bases and V 2 bases, and 7 bases lay outside the gene matches. Here immunoSEQ multiplex PCR was the method, and the copy in TCRdb shows in-frame clones only, minus some. This table has tens of thousands of clones, 85% to 90% appearing once. The source of this sequence is a female donor with multiple sclerosis, enrolled in a pregnancy study. Material: CD8+ T cells from peripheral blood mononuclear cells, obtained before pregnancy. The chain recombines TRBV7-3 with TRBJ2-1, with 8 bases that match TRBD2. CDR3 amino acids: CASSLDRGGQNEQFF. The CDR3 nucleotides are TGTGCCAGCAGCTTAGATCGGGGGGGGCAGAATGAGCAGTTCTTC.